The 10 T cell receptor beta chains listed next were all sequenced from one sample in a study of Ad26.COV2.S vaccination and SARS-CoV-2 variants. Some clones are missing from TCRdb's copy, which holds only in-frame ones; the method was immunoSEQ multiplex PCR. The table includes fewer than 800,000 clones, 89% detected once. Treatment reported: roughly 19 received Ad26.COV2.S at low or high dose, single or two shots; about 5 received placebo; per-sample allocation not given. The samples date from day 63 after the first vaccine or placebo injection. The sample consisted of peripheral blood, taken in a trial of Ad26.COV2.S vaccine versus placebo. These receptors were taken from a person between 18 and 65 years old who received the Ad26.COV2.S COVID-19 vaccine or a placebo.

V is TRBV5-1 and J is TRBJ2-3, with TRBD2 matching over 9 bases. The junction had 13 bases not matched to a gene; V was cut back by 4 bases and J by 4 bases. CDR1 is SGHRS and CDR2 is YFSETQ in the germline V gene. The CDR3 contains 17 residues. In DNA form, the CDR3 reads TGCGCCAGCAGCCATGCCGGGACTAGCTTCGGAGCAGATACGCAGTATTTT. It yields the protein CASSHAGTSFGADTQYF.

The CDR3 sequence is CASSFSGGKNTEAFF. The DNA of the CDR3 is TGTGCCAGCAGCTTTTCGGGTGGGAAGAACACTGAAGCTTTCTTT. This chain uses TRBV7-9 with TRBJ1-1; D uncertain. Between the trimmed V and J ends, which lost 3 bases and 1 base, there was a span of 12 bases. The CDR3 has 15 residues. The germline V gene encodes CDR1 SEHNR and CDR2 FQNEAQ (reference sequence).

The rearrangement uses TRBV7-9 and TRBJ1-2; 8 bases map to TRBD1. V was pared by 2 bases and J by 6 bases, with 2 bases of the junction left unmatched. The CDR3 is made up of 13 amino acids. Germline assignment: CDR1 SEHNR and CDR2 FQNEAQ (reference sequence). CDR3 DNA sequence: TGTGCCAGCAGCTTACTACAGGGGGATGGCTACACCTTC. It codes for CASSLLQGDGYTF.

The V gene is TRBV5-4, the J gene TRBJ2-3; 7 positions agree with TRBD2. V gave up 2 bases and J gave up 8 bases; unmatched junction bases: 8. Germline V gene data show CDR1 as SGHNT and CDR2 as YYREEE (reference sequence). The length of the CDR3 is 14 residues. This CDR3 reads CASSFLQLAGTQYF. The CDR3 DNA reads as TGTGCCAGCAGCTTCCTCCAATTAGCGGGTACGCAGTATTTT. The whole variable domain, remainder taken from reference TRBV5-4 and TRBJ2-3, is ETGVTQSPTHLIKTRGQQVTLRCSSQSGHNTVSWYQQALGQGPQFIFQYYREEENGRGNFPPRFSGLQFPNYSSELNVNALELDDSALYLCASSFLQLAGTQYFGPGTRLTVL.

This rearrangement joins TRBV6-5 to TRBJ1-2; D gene ambiguous. Germline CDR1 is MNHEY and CDR2 is SVGAGI. This CDR3 is built from 12 residues. Trimming removed 6 bases at V and 8 bases at J, with 13 bases between. For the CDR3, the DNA is TGTGCCAGCAGGTCGATGGGCGGAGGCTACACCTTC. As protein: CASRSMGGGYTF.

CDR3 coding DNA: TGTGCCAGTAGTATAGATACTTCGGGGAGATCCTCAGGGGAGCAGTACTTC. Translated: CASSIDTSGRSSGEQYF. The rearrangement joins TRBV19 to TRBJ2-7; D is tentatively TRBD1 or TRBD2 (5 bases each). CDR1 LNHDA and CDR2 SQIVND come from the germline V gene (reference sequence). This CDR3 is 17 amino acids long. The V and J ends lost 0 bases and 7 bases respectively, with 22 bases between them. The variable domain in full, completed from reference TRBV19 and TRBJ2-7, reads DGGITQSPKYLFRKEGQNVTLSCEQNLNHDAMYWYRQDPGQGLRLIYYSQIVNDFQKGDIAEGYSVSREKKESFPLTVTSAQKNPTAFYLCASSIDTSGRSSGEQYFGPGTRLTVT.

The CDR3 sequence is CATRTGLNTEAFF. For the CDR3, the DNA is TGTGCCACCAGGACAGGGCTTAACACTGAAGCTTTCTTT. This chain joins TRBV24-1 and TRBJ1-1; 7 bases match TRBD1. Germline CDR1 and CDR2: KGHDR and SFDVKD. The CDR3 has 13 residues. The J segment lost 2 bases and the V segment lost 7 bases, leaving 3 bases of the junction unmatched.

V and J are TRBV9 and TRBJ1-1; D call uncertain. The CDR3 spans 15 residues. V lost 0 bases, J lost 4 bases, and 13 bases lay in between. Germline CDR1 and CDR2: SGDLS and YYNGEE. CDR3 region: CASSVAGTFGTEAFF. In nucleotides, the CDR3 is TGTGCCAGCAGCGTAGCGGGAACATTCGGCACTGAAGCTTTCTTT.

The chain links TRBV10-1 to TRBJ2-5; D is possibly TRBD2 (5 bases). Trimming cost V 3 bases and J 4 bases, with 9 bases left between them. CDR3 length equals 13 residues. CDR1 and CDR2 (germline): WNHNN, SYGVQD (reference sequence). The DNA of the CDR3 is TGCGCCAGCAGTGACGGGAAATCAGAGACCCAGTACTTC. Protein product: CASSDGKSETQYF.

The rearrangement links TRBV19 to TRBJ2-7, with 9 bases lining up with TRBD1. The CDR3 length is 15 residues. The junction had 3 bases not matched to a gene; V was cut back by 2 bases and J by 1 base. Germline V gene sequence: CDR1 LNHDA, CDR2 SQIVND (reference sequence). This CDR3 reads CASSIMTGGSYEQYF. Written as DNA, the CDR3 is TGTGCCAGTAGTATAATGACAGGGGGATCCTACGAGCAGTACTTC.